This TCR beta chain was retrieved from a study of blood T cell repertoires in COVID-19. Study-wide background: Samples representing acute and convalescent COVID-19 were sourced from the United States, Italy and Spain.

The data were produced by immunoSEQ multiplex PCR, yet TCRdb's version contains in-frame clones alone and is incomplete. The repertoire consists of about 200,000 clones, with 84% occurring once and the leading ten covering more than 4.5%. The ends were cut back, 5 bases at V and 9 bases at J, with 11 bases in the middle. Germline loops: CDR1 LGHNA, CDR2 YNFKEQ. The CDR3 is 12 residues long. This chain joins TRBV4-2 and TRBJ2-1; D is possibly TRBD1 (6 bases). This TCR derives from a woman between 65 and 79 years old with active or convalescent COVID-19. The sequenced sample was peripheral blood. The CDR3 coding sequence is TGTGCCAGCAGCGAGATGGGGGCTGAGCAGTTCTTC. As protein: CASSEMGAEQFF.